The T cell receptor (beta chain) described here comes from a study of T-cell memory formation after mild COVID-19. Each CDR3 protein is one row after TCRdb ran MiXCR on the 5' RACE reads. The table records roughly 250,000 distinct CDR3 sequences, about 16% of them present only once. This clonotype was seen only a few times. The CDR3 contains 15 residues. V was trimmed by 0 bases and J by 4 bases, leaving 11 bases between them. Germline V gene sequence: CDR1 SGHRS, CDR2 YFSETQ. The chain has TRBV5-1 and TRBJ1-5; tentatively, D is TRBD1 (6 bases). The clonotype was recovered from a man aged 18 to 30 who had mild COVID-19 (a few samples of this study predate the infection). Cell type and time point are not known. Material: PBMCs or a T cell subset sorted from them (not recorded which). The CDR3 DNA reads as TGCGCCAGCAGCTTGGAGGGGGTTCGAAATCAGCCCCAGCATTTT. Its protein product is CASSLEGVRNQPQHF.